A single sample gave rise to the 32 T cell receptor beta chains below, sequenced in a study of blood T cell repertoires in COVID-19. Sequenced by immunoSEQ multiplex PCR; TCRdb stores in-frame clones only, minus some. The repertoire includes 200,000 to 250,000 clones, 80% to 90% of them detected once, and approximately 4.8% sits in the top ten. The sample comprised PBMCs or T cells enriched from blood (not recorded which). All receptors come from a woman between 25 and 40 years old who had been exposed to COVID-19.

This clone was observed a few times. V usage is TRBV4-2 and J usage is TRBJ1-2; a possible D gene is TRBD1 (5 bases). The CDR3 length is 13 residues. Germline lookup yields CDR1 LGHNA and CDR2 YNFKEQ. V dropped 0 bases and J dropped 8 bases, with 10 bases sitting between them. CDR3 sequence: CASSQDREYGYTF. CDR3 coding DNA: TGTGCCAGCAGCCAAGACAGGGAATACGGCTACACCTTC.

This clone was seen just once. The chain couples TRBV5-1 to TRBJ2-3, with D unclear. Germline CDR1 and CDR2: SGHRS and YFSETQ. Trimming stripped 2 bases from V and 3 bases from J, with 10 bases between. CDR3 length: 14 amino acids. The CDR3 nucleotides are TGCGCCAGCAGCTTAAACCCGAGGACAGATACGCAGTATTTT. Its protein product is CASSLNPRTDTQYF.

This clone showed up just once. In DNA, the CDR3 is TGTGCCAGTAGTATCCCCCCCGGGACAGGGGGCGATTATGGCTACACCTTC. It specifies CASSIPPGTGGDYGYTF. The chain links TRBV19 to TRBJ1-2, with 12 bases lining up with TRBD1. With V trimmed by 3 bases and J by 5 bases, 10 bases remained unmatched. The germline V gene encodes CDR1 LNHDA and CDR2 SQIVND (reference sequence). The CDR3 totals 17 residues.

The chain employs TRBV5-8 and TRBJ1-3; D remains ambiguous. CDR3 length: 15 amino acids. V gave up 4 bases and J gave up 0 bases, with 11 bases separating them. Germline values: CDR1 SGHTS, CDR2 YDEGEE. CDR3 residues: CASSKDGDSGNTIYF. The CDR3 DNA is TGTGCCAGCAGCAAGGATGGAGACTCTGGAAACACCATATATTTT.

The CDR3 loop reads CASSIDLDRYQPQHF. CDR3 nucleotides: TGTGCCAGTAGTATAGATTTGGACAGGTATCAGCCCCAGCATTTT. V is TRBV19 and J is TRBJ1-5, with TRBD1 matching 7 bases. CDR1 is LNHDA, CDR2 SQIVND, per germline (reference sequence). Losses at the gene ends were 0 bases for V and 5 bases for J; bases not matched to a gene: 4. The CDR3 is 15 residues long.

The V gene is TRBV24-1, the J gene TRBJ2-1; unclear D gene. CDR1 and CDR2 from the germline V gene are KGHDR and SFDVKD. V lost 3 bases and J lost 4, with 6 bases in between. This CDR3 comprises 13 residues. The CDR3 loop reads CATSDKRYNEQFF. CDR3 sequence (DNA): TGTGCCACCAGTGATAAGCGTTACAATGAGCAGTTCTTC.

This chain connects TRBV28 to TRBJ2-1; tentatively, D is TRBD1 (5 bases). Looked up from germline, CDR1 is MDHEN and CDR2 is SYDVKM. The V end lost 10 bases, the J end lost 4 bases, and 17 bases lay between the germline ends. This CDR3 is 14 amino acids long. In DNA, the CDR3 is TGTGCCATCCTGGACAAAAGACAGTACAATGAGCAGTTCTTC. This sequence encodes CAILDKRQYNEQFF.

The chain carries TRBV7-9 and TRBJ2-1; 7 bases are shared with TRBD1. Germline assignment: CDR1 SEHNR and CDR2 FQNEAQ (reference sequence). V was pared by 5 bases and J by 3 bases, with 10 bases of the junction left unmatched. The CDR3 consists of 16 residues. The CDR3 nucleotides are TGTGCCAGCAGCCCGCCGGGACAGCGGCGCTACAATGAGCAGTTCTTC. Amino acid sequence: CASSPPGQRRYNEQFF.

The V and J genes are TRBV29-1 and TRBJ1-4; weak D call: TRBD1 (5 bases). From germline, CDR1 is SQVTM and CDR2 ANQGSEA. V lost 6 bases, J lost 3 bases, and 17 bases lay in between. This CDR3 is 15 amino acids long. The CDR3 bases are TGCAGCGTCCGGGTCAGGGCCCTAGCTAATGAAAAACTGTTTTTT. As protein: CSVRVRALANEKLFF.

CDR3 sequence (DNA): TGCGCCAGCGCCAACAGGGTTGACACTGAAGCTTTCTTT. This sequence encodes CASANRVDTEAFF. The rearrangement uses TRBV10-1 and TRBJ1-1, with D possibly TRBD1 on 6 matching bases. Trimming removed 8 bases at V and 3 bases at J, with 13 bases between. In germline, CDR1 is WNHNN, CDR2 SYGVQD (reference sequence). This CDR3 is 13 amino acids long.

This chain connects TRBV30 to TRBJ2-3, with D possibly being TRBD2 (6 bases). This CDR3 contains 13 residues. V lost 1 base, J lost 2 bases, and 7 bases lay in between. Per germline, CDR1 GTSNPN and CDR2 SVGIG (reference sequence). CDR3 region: CAWSGLVTDTQYF. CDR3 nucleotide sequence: TGTGCCTGGAGTGGACTAGTCACAGATACGCAGTATTTT.

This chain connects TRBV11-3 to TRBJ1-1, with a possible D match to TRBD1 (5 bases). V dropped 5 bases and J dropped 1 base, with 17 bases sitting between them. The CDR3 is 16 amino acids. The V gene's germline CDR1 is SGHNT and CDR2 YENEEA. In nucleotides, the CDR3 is TGTGCCAGCAGCCCCTTAGGACATGGGGCGAACACTGAAGCTTTCTTT. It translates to CASSPLGHGANTEAFF.

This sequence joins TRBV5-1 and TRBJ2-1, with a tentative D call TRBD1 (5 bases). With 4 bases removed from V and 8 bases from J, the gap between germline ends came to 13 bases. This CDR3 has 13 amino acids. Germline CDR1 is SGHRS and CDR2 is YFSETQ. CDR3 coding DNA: TGCGCCAGCAGCGCAAGAAGGGGCGATGAGCAGTTCTTC. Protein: CASSARRGDEQFF.

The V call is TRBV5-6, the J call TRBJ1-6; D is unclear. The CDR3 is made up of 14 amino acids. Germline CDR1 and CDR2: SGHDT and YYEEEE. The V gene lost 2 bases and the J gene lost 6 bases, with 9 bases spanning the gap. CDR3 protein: CASSFRGANSPLHF. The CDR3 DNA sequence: TGTGCCAGCAGCTTCCGGGGTGCTAATTCACCCCTCCACTTT.

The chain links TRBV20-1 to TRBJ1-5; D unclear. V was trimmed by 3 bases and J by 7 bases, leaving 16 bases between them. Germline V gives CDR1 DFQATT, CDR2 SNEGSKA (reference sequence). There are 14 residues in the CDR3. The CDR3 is CSASSSEFLQPQHF. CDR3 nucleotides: TGCAGTGCTAGTTCTTCGGAGTTTTTGCAGCCCCAGCATTTT.

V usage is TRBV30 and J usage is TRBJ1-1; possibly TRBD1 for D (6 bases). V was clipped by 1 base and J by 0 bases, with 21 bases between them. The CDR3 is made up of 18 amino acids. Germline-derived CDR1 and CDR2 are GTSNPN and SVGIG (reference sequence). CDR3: CAWSAPGVRGRMNTEAFF. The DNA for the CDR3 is TGTGCCTGGAGTGCCCCAGGGGTCCGTGGGCGGATGAACACTGAAGCTTTCTTT.

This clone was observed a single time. DNA for the CDR3: TGTGCCAGCAGCCAGGGACAGGGGTATGGCTACACCTTC. This codes for CASSQGQGYGYTF. The V call is TRBV14, the J call TRBJ1-2; 10 nucleotides line up with TRBD1. With 3 bases clipped from V and 5 bases from J, the junction kept 0 bases outside the gene matches. The germline V gene has CDR1 SGHDN and CDR2 FVKESK. The CDR3 spans 13 residues.

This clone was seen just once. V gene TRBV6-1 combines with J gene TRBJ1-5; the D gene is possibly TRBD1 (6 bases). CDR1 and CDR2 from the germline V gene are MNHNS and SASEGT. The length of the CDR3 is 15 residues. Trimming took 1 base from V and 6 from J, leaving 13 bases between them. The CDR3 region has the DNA TGTGCCAGCAGTGAAGGGGGACATAGACTTCAGCCCCAGCATTTT. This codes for CASSEGGHRLQPQHF.

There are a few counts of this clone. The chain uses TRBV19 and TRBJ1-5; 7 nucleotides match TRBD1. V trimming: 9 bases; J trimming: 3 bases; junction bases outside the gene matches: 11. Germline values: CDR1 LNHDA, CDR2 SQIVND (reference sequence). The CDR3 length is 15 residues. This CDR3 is CASETGIGLNQPQHF. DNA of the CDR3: TGTGCCAGCGAGACAGGGATTGGCCTCAATCAGCCCCAGCATTTT.

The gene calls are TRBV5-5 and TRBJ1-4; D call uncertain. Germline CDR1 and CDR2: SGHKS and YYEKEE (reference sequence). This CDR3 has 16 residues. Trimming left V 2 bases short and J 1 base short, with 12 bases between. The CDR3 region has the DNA TGTGCCAGCAGCTTTCCCGCCTTCGGAACTAATGAAAAACTGTTTTTT. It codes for CASSFPAFGTNEKLFF.

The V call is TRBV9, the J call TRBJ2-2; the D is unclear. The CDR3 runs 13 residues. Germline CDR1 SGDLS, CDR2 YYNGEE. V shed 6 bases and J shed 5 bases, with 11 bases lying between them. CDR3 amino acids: CASTERETGELFF. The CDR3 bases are TGTGCCAGCACCGAGAGAGAGACCGGGGAGCTGTTTTTT.

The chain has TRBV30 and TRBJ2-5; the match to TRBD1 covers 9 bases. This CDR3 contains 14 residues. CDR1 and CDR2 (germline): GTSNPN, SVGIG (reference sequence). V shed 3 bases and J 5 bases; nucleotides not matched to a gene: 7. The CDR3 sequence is CAWRVQGAGETQYF. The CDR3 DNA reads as TGTGCCTGGAGAGTACAGGGGGCTGGGGAGACCCAGTACTTC. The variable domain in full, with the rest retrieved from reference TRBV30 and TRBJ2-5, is SQTIHQWPATLVQPVGSPLSLECTVEGTSNPNLYWYRQAAGRGLQLLFYSVGIGQISSEVPQNLSASRPQDRQFILSSKKLLLSDSGFYLCAWRVQGAGETQYFGPGTRLLVL.

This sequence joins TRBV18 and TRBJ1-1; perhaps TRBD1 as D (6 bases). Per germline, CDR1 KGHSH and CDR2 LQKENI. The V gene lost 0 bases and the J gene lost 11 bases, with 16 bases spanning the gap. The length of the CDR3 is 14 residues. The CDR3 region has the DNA TGTGCCAGCTCACCACCGGCGGGGGCGGTGAAGGCTTTCTTT. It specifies CASSPPAGAVKAFF.

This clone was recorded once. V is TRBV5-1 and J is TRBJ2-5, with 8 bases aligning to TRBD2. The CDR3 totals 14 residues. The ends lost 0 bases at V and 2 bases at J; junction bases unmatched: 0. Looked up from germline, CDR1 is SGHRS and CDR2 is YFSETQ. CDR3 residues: CASSLGLAQETQYF. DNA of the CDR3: TGCGCCAGCAGCTTGGGACTAGCGCAAGAGACCCAGTACTTC.

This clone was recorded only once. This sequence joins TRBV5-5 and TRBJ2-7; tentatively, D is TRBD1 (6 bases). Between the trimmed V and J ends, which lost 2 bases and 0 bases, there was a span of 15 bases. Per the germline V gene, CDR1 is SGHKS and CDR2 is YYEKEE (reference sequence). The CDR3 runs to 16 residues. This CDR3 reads CASSFSWTVSSYEQYF. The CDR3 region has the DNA TGTGCCAGCAGCTTCTCATGGACAGTGAGCTCCTACGAGCAGTACTTC.

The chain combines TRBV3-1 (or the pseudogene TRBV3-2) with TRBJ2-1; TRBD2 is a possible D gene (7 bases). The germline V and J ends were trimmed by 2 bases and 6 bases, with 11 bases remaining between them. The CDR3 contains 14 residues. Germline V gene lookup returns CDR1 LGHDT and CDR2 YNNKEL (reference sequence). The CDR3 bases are TGTGCCAGCAGCCAAACAGGGAGGGTCAATGAGCAGTTCTTC. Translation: CASSQTGRVNEQFF.

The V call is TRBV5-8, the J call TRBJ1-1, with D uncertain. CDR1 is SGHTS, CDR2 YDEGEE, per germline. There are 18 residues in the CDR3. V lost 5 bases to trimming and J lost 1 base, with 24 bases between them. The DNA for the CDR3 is TGTGCCAGCAGATACCCGGGAGATAGACGATCGGCGAACACTGAAGCTTTCTTT. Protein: CASRYPGDRRSANTEAFF.

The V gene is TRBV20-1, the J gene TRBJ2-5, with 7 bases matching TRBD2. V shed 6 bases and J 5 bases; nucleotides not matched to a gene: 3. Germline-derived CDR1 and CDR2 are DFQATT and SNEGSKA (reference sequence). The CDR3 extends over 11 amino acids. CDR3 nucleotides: TGCAGTGCCCTTAGCGGGGAGACCCAGTACTTC. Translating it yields CSALSGETQYF.

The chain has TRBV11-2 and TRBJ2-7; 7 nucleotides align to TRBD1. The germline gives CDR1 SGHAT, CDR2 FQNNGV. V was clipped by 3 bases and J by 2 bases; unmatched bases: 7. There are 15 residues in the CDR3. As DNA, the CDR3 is TGTGCCAGCAGCTTCAGACAGGGAGCCCCCTACGAGCAGTACTTC. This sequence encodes CASSFRQGAPYEQYF.

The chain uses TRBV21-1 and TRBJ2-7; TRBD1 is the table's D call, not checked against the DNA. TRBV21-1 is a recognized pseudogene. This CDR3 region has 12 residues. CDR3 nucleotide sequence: TGTGCCAGACAGGGGCTATTGTACGAGCAGTACTTC. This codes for CARQGLLYEQYF.

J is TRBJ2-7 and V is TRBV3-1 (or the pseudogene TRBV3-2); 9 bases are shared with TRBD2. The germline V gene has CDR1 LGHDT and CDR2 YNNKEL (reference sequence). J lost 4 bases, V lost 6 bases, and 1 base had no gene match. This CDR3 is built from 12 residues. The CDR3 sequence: CASRAGGYEQYF. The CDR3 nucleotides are TGTGCCAGCAGGGCGGGGGGGTACGAGCAGTACTTC.

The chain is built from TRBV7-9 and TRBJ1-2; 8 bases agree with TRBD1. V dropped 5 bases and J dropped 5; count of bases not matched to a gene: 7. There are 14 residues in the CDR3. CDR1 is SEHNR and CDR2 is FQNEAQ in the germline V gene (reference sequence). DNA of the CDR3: TGTGCCAGCAGCCAAGGACAGGGTCAGTATGGCTACACCTTC. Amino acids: CASSQGQGQYGYTF. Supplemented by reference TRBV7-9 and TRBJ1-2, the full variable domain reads DTGVSQNPRHKITKRGQNVTFRCDPISEHNRLYWYRQTLGQGPEFLTYFQNEAQLEKSRLLSDRFSAERPKGSFSTLEIQRTEQGDSAMYLCASSQGQGQYGYTFGSGTRLTVV.